This T cell receptor (beta chain) was retrieved from a study of vaccination and CD4 T cells after COVID-19. Study at large: Overlapping peptides covering the spike proteins of SARS-CoV-2, HCoV-NL63, HCoV-OC43 and HCoV-229E were added to stimulate cells. Findings and limits, study-wide: A nonsignificant median increase from around 21 to 38 SARS-CoV-2-reactive clonotypes was observed. The authors identified 304 of 307 vaccine-specific clones in convalescent patients as spike mono-reactive.

With regard to this clonotype: Its specificity is not known.

Treatment of the sample: approximately nine-day PBMC culture with coronavirus spike peptide pools or control peptides (ViraFEST assay). Sequenced with the Oncomine TCR Beta short-read assay was DNA taken from cultured CD4+ T cells. Scientists extracted genomic DNA from CD4+ T cells grown in culture. TCRdb itself ran the PCR reads through MiXCR, one entry per CDR3 protein. The repertoire holds about 15,000 distinct CDR3 sequences, with around 40% as singletons. Sequencing was carried out using cultured CD4+ T cells from blood. The sequence derives from a human donor with COVID-19.

The CDR3, as DNA: TGTGCCAGTAGTCCGACAGGCCCAAACACTGAAGCTTTCTTT. Amino acids: CASSPTGPNTEAFF. The J gene is TRBJ1-1, the V gene TRBV19; D perhaps matches TRBD1 (6 bases). Germline V gives CDR1 LNHDA, CDR2 SQIVND (reference sequence). CDR3 size: 14 residues. Deletions cut 5 bases from V and 2 bases from J, with 12 bases between.